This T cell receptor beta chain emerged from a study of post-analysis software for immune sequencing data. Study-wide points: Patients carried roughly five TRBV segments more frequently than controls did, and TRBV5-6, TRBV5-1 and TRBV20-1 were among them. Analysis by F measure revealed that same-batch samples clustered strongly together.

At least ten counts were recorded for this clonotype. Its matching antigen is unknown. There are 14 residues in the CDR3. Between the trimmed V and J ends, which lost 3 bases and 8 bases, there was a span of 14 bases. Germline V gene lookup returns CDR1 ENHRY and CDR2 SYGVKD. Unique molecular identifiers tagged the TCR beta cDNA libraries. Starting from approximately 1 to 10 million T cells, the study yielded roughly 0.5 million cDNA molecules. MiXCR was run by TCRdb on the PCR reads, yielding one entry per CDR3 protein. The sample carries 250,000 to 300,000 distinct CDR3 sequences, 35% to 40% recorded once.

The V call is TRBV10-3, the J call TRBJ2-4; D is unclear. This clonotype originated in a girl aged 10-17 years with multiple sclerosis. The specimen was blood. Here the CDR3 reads CAISEIAREDIQYF. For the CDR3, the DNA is TGTGCCATCAGTGAAATAGCCCGAGAGGACATTCAGTACTTC.